This entry describes one TCR beta chain. The sample originates from a study of blood T cell repertoires in COVID-19. Across the whole study: T cells, B-cell-depleted T cells, or PBMCs supplied cDNA or gDNA.

The CDR3 contains 14 residues. Germline V gene sequence: CDR1 SGDLS, CDR2 YYNGEE. V shed 4 bases and J 10 bases; nucleotides not matched to a gene: 8. Original methodology: Estimates of nucleated cell counts were drawn from the amplification of reference gene primers. TCRdb keeps only in-frame clones here, not all; method: immunoSEQ multiplex PCR. Clonal size and the V and J genes are those of that table, whereas D and trimming came from the DNA. The table has some 60,000 clones, about 88% seen once; the top ten hold 1.3%. The TCR comes from a man aged 55 to 70 with acute or convalescent COVID-19. The V call is TRBV9, the J call TRBJ1-6, with 7 positions matching TRBD1. Sequencing used peripheral blood. The CDR3 loop is CASSLLDRDSPLHF. The CDR3 DNA follows: TGTGCCAGCAGCCTCCTCGACAGGGACTCACCCCTCCACTTT. Full variable domain (outside the CDR3, taken from reference TRBV9 and TRBJ1-6): DSGVTQTPKHLITATGQRVTLRCSPRSGDLSVYWYQQSLDQGLQFLIQYYNGEERAKGNILERFSAQQFPDLHSELNLSSLELGDSALYFCASSLLDRDSPLHFGNGTRLTVT.